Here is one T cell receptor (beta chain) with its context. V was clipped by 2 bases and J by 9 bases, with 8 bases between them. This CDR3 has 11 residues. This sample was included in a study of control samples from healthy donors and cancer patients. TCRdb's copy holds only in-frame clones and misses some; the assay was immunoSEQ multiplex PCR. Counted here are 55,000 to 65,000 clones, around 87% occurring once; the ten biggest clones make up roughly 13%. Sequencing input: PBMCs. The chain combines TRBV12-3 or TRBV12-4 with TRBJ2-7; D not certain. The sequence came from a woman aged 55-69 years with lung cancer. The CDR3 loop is CASSLSGRQYF. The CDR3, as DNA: TGTGCCAGCAGTTTATCAGGTCGGCAGTACTTC.